These 9 T cell receptor beta chains were all obtained from the same sample, sequenced in a study of human thymus T cells. Some clones are missing from TCRdb's copy, which holds only in-frame ones; the method was immunoSEQ multiplex PCR. The sample carries more than 70,000 clones, approximately 96% recorded once. Thymic resections from corrective heart surgery supplied the tissue. Material: thymus tissue. These receptors came from a boy under two years old with a congenital heart defect but otherwise immunologically healthy.

V usage is TRBV27 and J usage is TRBJ1-2; weak D call: TRBD1 (6 bases). Trimming left V 5 bases short and J 4 bases short, with 23 bases between. CDR1 MNHEY and CDR2 SMNVEV come from the germline V gene (reference sequence). This CDR3 comprises 17 residues. The CDR3 here is CASSTYRRRGAVYGYTF. The CDR3 nucleotides read TGTGCCAGCAGTACCTACCGCCGACGGGGGGCTGTCTATGGCTACACCTTC.

V gene TRBV29-1 combines with J gene TRBJ2-5, with D unclear. This CDR3 contains 12 residues. Per the germline V gene, CDR1 is SQVTM and CDR2 is ANQGSEA. V was clipped by 3 bases and J by 2 bases, with 7 bases between them. The DNA of the CDR3 is TGCAGCGTTGACAGGCTTCAAGAGACCCAGTACTTC. This encodes CSVDRLQETQYF. Variable domain in full (rest from reference TRBV29-1 and TRBJ2-5): SAVISQKPSRDICQRGTSLTIQCQVDSQVTMMFWYRQQPGQSLTLIATANQGSEATYESGFVIDKFPISRPNLTFSTLTVSNMSPEDSSIYLCSVDRLQETQYFGPGTRLLVL.

The CDR3 nucleotides read TGTGCCAGCAGTTCCCCCCTCCCCCAGATAGCGGGAAAGGGCTACGAGCAGTACTTC. Protein product: CASSSPLPQIAGKGYEQYF. This rearrangement joins TRBV27 to TRBJ2-7; 8 bases line up with TRBD2. Germline values: CDR1 MNHEY, CDR2 SMNVEV (reference sequence). This CDR3 contains 19 residues. V shed 4 bases, J shed 3 bases, and the junction held 20 bases outside the gene matches.

The chain joins TRBV2 to TRBJ1-4; no clear D gene. Trimming took 6 bases from V and 4 from J, leaving 12 bases between them. This CDR3 has 14 amino acids. The germline V gene has CDR1 SNHLY and CDR2 FYNNEI. The CDR3 DNA reads TGTGCCAGCAGGATCACAGAAGTTAATGAAAAACTGTTTTTT. This encodes CASRITEVNEKLFF.

J is TRBJ1-2 and V is TRBV11-3; 7 bases are a match to TRBD1. The CDR3 is 14 amino acids. Germline CDR1 and CDR2: SGHNT and YENEEA. V was pared by 5 bases and J by 8 bases, with 11 bases of the junction left unmatched. The CDR3: CASSLGGSEYGYTF. DNA for the CDR3: TGTGCCAGCAGCCTAGGGGGCTCGGAGTACGGCTACACCTTC.

This clone was recorded only once. CDR3 sequence (DNA): TGTGCCAGCAGTGATCCCTCACTAGCGACCCAAGAGACCCAGTACTTC. This translates into CASSDPSLATQETQYF. This chain uses TRBV2 with TRBJ2-5, with 7 bases identical to TRBD2. The CDR3 sequence is 16 residues long. The ends lost 3 bases at V and 1 base at J; junction bases unmatched: 8. CDR1 and CDR2 from the germline V gene are SNHLY and FYNNEI.

This clone was found once. V is TRBV5-8 and J is TRBJ1-2; D call uncertain. In germline, CDR1 is SGHTS, CDR2 YDEGEE. The CDR3 is 14 amino acids. V lost 0 bases, J lost 0 bases, and 6 bases lay in between. In nucleotides, the CDR3 is TGTGCCAGCAGCTTGGTAGCGCCTAACTATGGCTACACCTTC. Its protein is CASSLVAPNYGYTF.

This chain connects TRBV15 to TRBJ2-1, with unresolved D. CDR3 length: 13 amino acids. Germline-derived CDR1 and CDR2 are LNHNV and YYDKDF (reference sequence). The V and J ends lost 1 base and 5 bases respectively, with 6 bases between them. The CDR3 loop reads CATSRVKNNEQFF. DNA for the CDR3: TGTGCCACCAGCAGAGTGAAGAACAATGAGCAGTTCTTC.

The chain has TRBV11-2 and TRBJ2-1; D not resolved. This CDR3 contains 15 residues. Trimming shortened V by 5 bases and J by 9 bases, and 20 bases separated the two germline ends. From germline, CDR1 is SGHAT and CDR2 FQNNGV. CDR3 loop: CASSPRPPTCGEQFF. CDR3 nucleotide sequence: TGTGCCAGCAGCCCCCGACCTCCTACTTGTGGTGAGCAGTTCTTC.